What follows describes a single T cell receptor beta chain. The source of the sample is a study of blood T cell repertoires in COVID-19. Across the study: The study drew acute and convalescent COVID-19 samples from the United States, Italy and Spain. Sample material is recorded as cDNA or gDNA derived from T cells, B-cell-depleted T cells, or PBMCs.

This table comes from immunoSEQ multiplex PCR, and its TCRdb copy is limited to in-frame clones, with some not included. The sample holds about 230,000 clones, 65% to 90% seen once. The receptor was derived from a woman between 45 and 65 years old with acute or convalescent COVID-19. The sample comprised peripheral blood.

The CDR3 DNA reads TGTGCCAGCAGGCGGGACAGCACCTACGAGCAGTACTTC. This translates into CASRRDSTYEQYF. The V call is TRBV12-3 or TRBV12-4, the J call TRBJ2-7; D might be TRBD1 (7 bases). The CDR3 totals 13 residues. The germline V and J ends were trimmed by 6 bases and 2 bases, with 11 bases remaining between them.